Listed below are T cell receptor beta chains from one sample, sequenced in a study of siplizumab effects on memory and regulatory T cells. Using immunoSEQ multiplex PCR, the repertoire was profiled, and TCRdb retains in-frame clones only, with some absent. The sample holds some 65,000 clones, approximately 88% seen once. Sequenced sample: Tregs sorted from blood. The receptors shown here come from a human donor in good health. Both conserved end residues are part of each CDR3. A D gene is named only where the DNA matches it firmly. Clone size, where shown, is once, few, many, or a class for clones that have expanded.

V gene	J gene	D gene	CDR3 length	clone size	CDR3 DNA	CDR3 protein
TRBV6-1	TRBJ1-2	.	14	once	TGTGCCAGCAGTGAAAGTCACAGGCTCTATGGCTACACCTTC	CASSESHRLYGYTF
TRBV30	TRBJ1-2	.	14	.	TGTGCCTGGATTCCAGGACGCGGACTCGGAGGCTACACCTTC	CAWIPGRGLGGYTF
TRBV6-1	TRBJ2-7	.	12	.	TGTGCCAGCAGCGATACTAGCTACGAGCAGTACTTC	CASSDTSYEQYF
TRBV11-3	TRBJ2-2	.	13	.	TGTGCCAGCAGCTTGGAGTTCGCCGGGGAGCTGTTTTTT	CASSLEFAGELFF
TRBV6-1	TRBJ1-2	.	15	once	TGTGCCAGCAGTGAAGGGACACCGCGTAACTATGGCTACACCTTC	CASSEGTPRNYGYTF
TRBV27	TRBJ1-4	TRBD1	14	.	TGTGCCAGCAGACCCGGGACAGTAAGTGAAAAACTGTTTTTT	CASRPGTVSEKLFF
TRBV2	TRBJ1-2	.	14	.	TGTGCCAGCCGACGGACCGTAGCTAACTATGGCTACACCTTC	CASRRTVANYGYTF
TRBV10-3	TRBJ1-5	TRBD1	14	once	TGTGCCATCAGGGGACAGGGGTCCAATCAGCCCCAGCATTTT	CAIRGQGSNQPQHF
TRBV7-9	TRBJ2-7	.	15	once	TGTGCCAGCAGCTTAGGGAGCGGAGTCTCCTACGAGCAGTACTTC	CASSLGSGVSYEQYF
TRBV7-6	TRBJ2-7	.	14	.	TGTGCCAGCAGCTTATTAGGGGCACCCTCCGAGCAGTACTTC	CASSLLGAPSEQYF
TRBV10-3	TRBJ2-7	.	14	few	TGTGCCACCCAAACTACAGAGAGCTCCTACGAGCAGTACTTC	CATQTTESSYEQYF
TRBV7-2	TRBJ2-3	TRBD2	15	.	TGTGCCAGCAGCTTAACTAGCGGGAACACAGATACGCAGTATTTT	CASSLTSGNTDTQYF
TRBV28	TRBJ1-2	.	15	.	TGTGCCAGCAGTTACCTGTCCAATTCTAACTATGGCTACACCTTC	CASSYLSNSNYGYTF
TRBV7-7	TRBJ1-6	TRBD1	14	medium-sized	TGTGCTAGCAGCCCGGGACAGGATAATTCACCCCTCCACTTT	CASSPGQDNSPLHF
TRBV6-6	TRBJ1-2	.	16	.	TGTGCCAGCAGTTACTCGAATCTGGGGGCGAGCTATGGCTACACCTTC	CASSYSNLGASYGYTF
TRBV27	TRBJ2-2	.	13	.	TGTGCCAGCAAAGGGTCGTTTGGCGGGGAGCTGTTTTTT	CASKGSFGGELFF
TRBV5-1	TRBJ2-5	TRBD1	14	once	TGCGCCAGCAGCCCCGACAGGGGACACGAGACCCAGTACTTC	CASSPDRGHETQYF
TRBV11-2	TRBJ2-3	.	15	.	TGTGCCAGCAGCTCTCCGGGATTTAGCACAGATACGCAGTATTTT	CASSSPGFSTDTQYF
TRBV7-9	TRBJ2-3	.	16	.	TGTGCCAGCAGCCGAAACAGCGGCCGGAGCACAGATACGCAGTATTTT	CASSRNSGRSTDTQYF
TRBV25-1	TRBJ1-6	.	13	once	TGTGCCAGCAGTGAATTAAGGGGGACACCCCTCCACTTT	CASSELRGTPLHF
TRBV4-1	TRBJ1-5	.	15	.	TGCGCCAGCAGCCAAGATCGCCTGGAGAATCAGCCCCAGCATTTT	CASSQDRLENQPQHF
TRBV4-2	TRBJ2-2	TRBD1	18	.	TGTGCCAGCAGCCACCGGGACAGGGGGAGATTGAGCACCGGGGAGCTGTTTTTT	CASSHRDRGRLSTGELFF
TRBV28	TRBJ1-3	.	18	.	TGTGCCAGCAGCCCTAGAGGGGGGGCCAGGACCTCTGGAAACACCATATATTTT	CASSPRGGARTSGNTIYF
TRBV6-5	TRBJ2-3	TRBD2	14	.	TGTGCCAGCAGGAGGAGACTAGCAACAGATACGCAGTATTTT	CASRRRLATDTQYF
TRBV7-2	TRBJ1-1	.	14	.	TGTGCCAGCAGCTGGGGGGGAGGGTACACTGAAGCTTTCTTT	CASSWGGGYTEAFF
TRBV19	TRBJ1-2	.	14	.	TGTGCCAGTACCGCGCCCGGGACACTCTATGGCTACACCTTC	CASTAPGTLYGYTF
TRBV25-1	TRBJ1-2	.	14	.	TGTGCCAGCAAGGGGCCAACTTCGAACTATGGCTACACCTTC	CASKGPTSNYGYTF
TRBV14	TRBJ2-7	TRBD2	15	.	TGTGCCAGCAGCCCTCGACTAGCGGGAGGCTACGAGCAGTACTTC	CASSPRLAGGYEQYF
TRBV30	TRBJ2-7	.	13	once	TGTGCCTGGAGTGTAAGACTTGCCTACGAGCAGTACTTC	CAWSVRLAYEQYF
TRBV5-1	TRBJ2-3	TRBD2	19	.	TGCGCCAGCAGCTTGGTTCCAGGACTAGCGGGAGGAGGCACAGATACGCAGTATTTT	CASSLVPGLAGGGTDTQYF
TRBV6-5	TRBJ1-5	.	13	.	TGTGCCAGTTCGGGGTATAGCAATCAGCCCCAGCATTTT	CASSGYSNQPQHF
TRBV7-3	TRBJ2-7	.	13	.	TGTGCCAGCAGCTTAGGGCACGAGTACGAGCAGTACTTC	CASSLGHEYEQYF
TRBV10-3	TRBJ2-1	TRBD2	16	.	TGTGCCATCAGTCCATCCACGAGCGGGAACTACAATGAGCAGTTCTTC	CAISPSTSGNYNEQFF
TRBV5-1	TRBJ1-1	TRBD1	13	.	TGCGCCAGCAGCCTGGGGACAGGGATTGAAGCTTTCTTT	CASSLGTGIEAFF